The present entry profiles one T cell receptor (beta chain) with its context. Which antigen it targets is not known. Nothing much larger sits one base from this clone, and base qualities are not available. The data stem from a study of T cells in Graves' hyperthyroidism and ophthalmopathy (dated by TCRdb to about 2019). Study-wide context: Peripheral blood samples were taken at the time of initial diagnosis, prior to any treatment. TCR V-J signatures able to tell the groups apart were searched for in a discovery cohort of some 97 patients, of whom 43 had Graves' ophthalmopathy and more than 55 had stable Graves' hyperthyroidism. Prospective prediction of ophthalmopathy was tested in an independent validation cohort of 18 hyperthyroidism patients and 17 patients who later progressed to ophthalmopathy. For training and testing, the 110 or so patients in the discovery cohort were randomly divided in a 7:3 ratio. The study also compared thyroid tissue and blood T-cell repertoires from several Graves' hyperthyroidism patients. After blood sampling, hyperthyroidism patients were treated with methimazole at a starting dose of 30 mg daily, and ophthalmopathy patients were treated with high-dose intravenous methylprednisolone. TCR Vbeta CDR3 sequencing of around 130 peripheral blood samples (over 40 ophthalmopathy, 75 hyperthyroidism and some 17 progressor patients) is reported in the paper.

The TCR beta CDR3 regions were amplified from the RNA transcripts. The first round of RT-PCR for the TCR CDR3 was performed with the HTBI primer set and the Qiagen OneStep RT-PCR kit. The libraries were constructed in a second round of multiplex PCR and then size-selected and purified. The libraries were sequenced on an Illumina HiSeq2000 using paired-end 100 bp reads. On the study's bioinformatics: Raw data were processed with SOAPnuke, discarding reads with adapters, uncalled bases, mean Phred below 15, or no exact constant-primer or identifier match. COPE v1.2.5 was used to merge high-quality paired reads, and clonotypes were defined as unique nucleotide sequences. Clonotypes were aligned to IMGT TRBV, TRBD and TRBJ reference segments using MiTCR v1.1. The analysis was restricted to V-J combinations with a frequency above 0.0001, which together covered roughly 99% of the repertoires. A TCS score was defined as the ratio of F50 (clonal expansion) to E x V (chaos), with BLOSUM62-based TCRdist applied between CDR3 peptides within each V-J. Welch's t-statistics and random forest reduced fewer than 600 V-J features to roughly 13, which were used in a naive Bayes classifier (R e1071). TCRdb reprocessing: public reads trimmed at Q25 with fastp, clones called with MiXCR, in-frame beta chains kept. Identical CDR3 proteins give one entry, which carries the most common genes and DNA. The V and J calls were determined by TCRdb, not by the authors. This sample has approximately 270,000 distinct CDR3 sequences in its table, and more than 14% of those were observed once. About an eighth of the sample is taken by the ten largest.

V is cut back by 5 bases and J by 0 bases, with 12 bases in the junction unmatched. CDR3 length: 19 amino acids, cysteine to phenylalanine. Kept here is only the CDR3 DNA, which spans 57 bases and is read in frame from base 1. Sequences SGHAT (CDR1) and FQDESV (CDR2) are obtained from the germline V gene (reference sequence). Beyond this particular receptor, the publication reports: Most expanded thyroid clonotypes (frequency above 0.001) were also found in blood, which suggests that blood repertoires may mirror thyroid immune responses. In validation, the model predicted progression to ophthalmopathy with 55% to 71% sensitivity and roughly 75% specificity, a median of about six months before onset. No statistical method was used to fix the sample size in advance, and group allocation was not hidden from the investigators. A 13 V-J signature model separated ophthalmopathy from stable hyperthyroidism, with 87.88% sensitivity and around 84% specificity in cross-validation and 80%/75% in testing.

Hyperthyroidism patients were aged 18 to 65 years and newly diagnosed, with disease duration of less than 2 months. Exclusion was applied to patients with uncontrolled infections, other autoimmune diseases, pregnancy or lactation. Diagnoses were based on clinical symptoms, serum thyroxine and TRAb, thyroid ultrasound and orbital computed tomography. Blood from progressor patients was collected at the time of first diagnosis with hyperthyroidism, before any ophthalmopathy symptoms had appeared. PBMCs were isolated from 7.5 to 10 ml of fresh peripheral blood by Ficoll-Paque density gradient centrifugation. Patients classed as progressors first received a Graves' hyperthyroidism diagnosis and then went on to develop ophthalmopathy during follow-up. Trizol reagent was used to extract total RNA, and RNA quality was then checked on an Agilent 2100 Bioanalyzer.

Sequences were obtained from blood. Recombination linked TRBV11-1 to TRBJ2-6, with 8 middle bases fitting TRBD1. This TCR was sampled from a woman in her 40s with Graves' hyperthyroidism that later progressed to Graves' ophthalmopathy. The sequenced DNA: TGTGCCAGCAGCCCCGGGACCCGGGACAGGAGCTCTGGGGCCAACGTCCTGACTTTC. This translates into CASSPGTRDRSSGANVLTF. The CDR3, completed at both ends by the reference TRBV11-1 and TRBJ2-6 genes, gives the full variable domain EAEVAQSPRYKITEKSQAVAFWCDPISGHATLYWYRQILGQGPELLVQFQDESVVDDSQLPKDRFSAERLKGVDSTLKIQPAELGDSAMYLCASSPGTRDRSSGANVLTFGAGSRLTVL.